Listed below are T cell receptor beta chains from one sample, sequenced in a study of Ad26.COV2.S vaccination and SARS-CoV-2 variants. Clones were sequenced by immunoSEQ multiplex PCR, and TCRdb holds only the in-frame ones, with some missing. In the table there are about 350,000 clones, 80% to 90% of which are singletons. Sequenced material: peripheral blood, taken in a trial of Ad26.COV2.S vaccine versus placebo. These receptors all come from a person aged 18-60 years who received the Ad26.COV2.S COVID-19 vaccine or a placebo. Both conserved end residues are part of each CDR3. Clone size is shown for a subset of rows, as once, few, many or a class of expanded clone.

J gene: TRBJ2-5
V gene: TRBV9
clone size: .
CDR3 protein: CASSVLAGGQETQYF

J gene: TRBJ1-1
V gene: TRBV19
clone size: once
CDR3 protein: CASNSGTGLGDTEAFF

J gene: TRBJ2-4
V gene: TRBV4-1
clone size: .
CDR3 protein: CASSQALTETESNIQYF

J gene: TRBJ2-3
V gene: TRBV19
clone size: .
CDR3 protein: CASRTGGSTDTQYF

J gene: TRBJ2-2
V gene: TRBV4-3
clone size: .
CDR3 protein: CASSQDMQGAFRGTGELFF

J gene: TRBJ2-1
V gene: TRBV3-1/TRBV3-2
clone size: .
CDR3 protein: CASSPSGAHEQFF

J gene: TRBJ1-2
V gene: TRBV5-6
clone size: once
CDR3 protein: CASSLEQGGYGYTF

J gene: TRBJ2-3
V gene: TRBV4-2
clone size: .
CDR3 protein: CASSQDLSTSGGAYTQYF

J gene: TRBJ2-7
V gene: TRBV11-1
clone size: .
CDR3 protein: CASSRGTLSYEQYF

J gene: TRBJ2-1
V gene: TRBV18
clone size: .
CDR3 protein: CASSPPVGGLDEQFF

J gene: TRBJ2-7
V gene: TRBV5-4
clone size: .
CDR3 protein: CASSRNTGRGYEQYF

J gene: TRBJ2-3
V gene: TRBV7-6
clone size: .
CDR3 protein: CASSLGDRVTDTQYF

J gene: TRBJ2-3
V gene: TRBV7-2
clone size: .
CDR3 protein: CASSLNGLISTDTQYF

J gene: TRBJ2-7
V gene: TRBV3-1/TRBV3-2
clone size: .
CDR3 protein: CASSQEGREQYF

J gene: TRBJ2-2
V gene: TRBV4-1
clone size: .
CDR3 protein: CASSRGGRDPGPGELFF

J gene: TRBJ1-5
V gene: TRBV24-1
clone size: .
CDR3 protein: CATSAGVNQPQHF

J gene: TRBJ2-3
V gene: TRBV28
clone size: .
CDR3 protein: CASSFAGVNTDTQYF

J gene: TRBJ1-4
V gene: TRBV6-1
clone size: .
CDR3 protein: CASSDPPTEKLFF

J gene: TRBJ2-7
V gene: TRBV2
clone size: .
CDR3 protein: CASSAALSEGLDAYEQYF

J gene: TRBJ1-5
V gene: TRBV6-6
clone size: .
CDR3 protein: CASSPSARGNQPQHF

J gene: TRBJ1-1
V gene: TRBV11-2
clone size: once
CDR3 protein: CASSLAVMNTEAFF

J gene: TRBJ2-2
V gene: TRBV11-2
clone size: once
CDR3 protein: CASSLEAGWTTGELFF